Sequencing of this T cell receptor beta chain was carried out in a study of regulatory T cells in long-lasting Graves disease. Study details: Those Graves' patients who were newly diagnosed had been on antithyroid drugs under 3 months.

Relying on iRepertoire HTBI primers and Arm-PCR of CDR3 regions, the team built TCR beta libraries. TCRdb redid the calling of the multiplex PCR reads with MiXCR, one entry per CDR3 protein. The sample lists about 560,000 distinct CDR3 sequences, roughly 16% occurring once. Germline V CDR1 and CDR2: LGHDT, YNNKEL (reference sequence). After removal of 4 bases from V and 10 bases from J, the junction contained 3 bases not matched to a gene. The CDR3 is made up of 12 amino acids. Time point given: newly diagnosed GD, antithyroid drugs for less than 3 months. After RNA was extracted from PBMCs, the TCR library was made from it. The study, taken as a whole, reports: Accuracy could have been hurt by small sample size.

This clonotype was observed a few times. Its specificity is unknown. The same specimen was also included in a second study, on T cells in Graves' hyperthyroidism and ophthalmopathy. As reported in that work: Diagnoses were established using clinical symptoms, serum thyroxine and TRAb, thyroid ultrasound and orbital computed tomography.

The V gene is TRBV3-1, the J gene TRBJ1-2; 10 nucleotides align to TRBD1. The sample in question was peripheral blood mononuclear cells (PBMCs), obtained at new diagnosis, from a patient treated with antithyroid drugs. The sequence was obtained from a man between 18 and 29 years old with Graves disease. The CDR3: CASSRDRGVYTF. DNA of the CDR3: TGTGCCAGCAGCCGGGACAGGGGAGTCTACACCTTC.